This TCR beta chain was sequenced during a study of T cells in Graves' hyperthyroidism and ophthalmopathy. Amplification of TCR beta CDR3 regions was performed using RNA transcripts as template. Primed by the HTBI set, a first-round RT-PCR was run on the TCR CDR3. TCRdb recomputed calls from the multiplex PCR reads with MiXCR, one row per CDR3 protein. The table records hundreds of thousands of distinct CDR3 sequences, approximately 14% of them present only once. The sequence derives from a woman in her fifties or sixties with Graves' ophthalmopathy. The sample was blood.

The CDR3 here is CASSFEASGKGLLFYEQYF. The CDR3, as DNA: TGTGCCAGCAGTTTTGAGGCTAGCGGGAAGGGACTATTGTTCTACGAGCAGTACTTC. The V and J genes are TRBV28 and TRBJ2-7, with TRBD2 matching over 9 bases. Germline V lookup: CDR1 MDHEN, CDR2 SYDVKM. Trimming removed 3 bases from V and 3 bases from J; junction bases left unmatched: 18. The CDR3 totals 19 residues.